This record covers a single T cell receptor (beta chain). Only in-frame clones appear in the TCRdb table, and some are missing; sequencing was by immunoSEQ multiplex PCR. The sample has more than 110,000 clones, 84% seen once. The data belong to a study of blood T cell repertoires in COVID-19. V dropped 6 bases and J dropped 4 bases, with 16 bases sitting between them. The CDR3 has 14 amino acids. Per germline, CDR1 SGHNT and CDR2 YYREEE (reference sequence). The receptor was derived from a human donor in a cohort sampled during active COVID-19. This chain joins TRBV5-4 and TRBJ1-2, with D maybe TRBD1 (6 bases). Input material: peripheral blood. In DNA form, the CDR3 reads TGTGCCAGCACTAATGGGGGCTTCGGCTATGGCTACACCTTC. This gives the protein CASTNGGFGYGYTF.